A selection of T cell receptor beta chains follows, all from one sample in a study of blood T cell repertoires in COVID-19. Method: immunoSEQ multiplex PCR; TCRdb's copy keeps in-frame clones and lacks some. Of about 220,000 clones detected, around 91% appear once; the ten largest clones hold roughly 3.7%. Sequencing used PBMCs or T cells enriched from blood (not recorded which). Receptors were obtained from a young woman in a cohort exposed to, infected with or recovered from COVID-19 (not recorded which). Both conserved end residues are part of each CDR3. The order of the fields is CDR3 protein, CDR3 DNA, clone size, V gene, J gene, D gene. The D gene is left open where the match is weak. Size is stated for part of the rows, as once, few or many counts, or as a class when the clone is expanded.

CASSLGLAGNNEQFF	TGTGCCAGCAGCTTGGGACTAGCGGGAAACAATGAGCAGTTCTTC	once	TRBV5-4	TRBJ2-1	TRBD2
CASSQADRVLGGYTF	TGCGCCAGCAGCCAAGCCGACAGGGTATTAGGTGGCTACACCTTC	.	TRBV4-1	TRBJ1-2	TRBD1
CASSQDHTGTQYF	TGTGCCAGCAGCCAAGATCATACAGGAACGCAGTATTTT	.	TRBV3-1/TRBV3-2	TRBJ2-3	.
CASSSGLANNQPQHF	TGTGCCAGCAGCTCGGGACTGGCGAACAATCAGCCCCAGCATTTT	.	TRBV11-2	TRBJ1-5	.
CASSYGQGKTQYF	TGTGCCAGCAGCTACGGACAGGGAAAGACCCAGTACTTC	.	TRBV5-6	TRBJ2-5	TRBD1
CASSPRDRGLNTEAFF	TGTGCCAGCAGTCCCCGGGACAGGGGGTTGAACACTGAAGCTTTCTTT	.	TRBV27	TRBJ1-1	TRBD1
CASSEIPRQGGYGYTF	TGTGCCAGCAGTGAAATCCCCCGACAGGGGGGGTATGGCTACACCTTC	.	TRBV2	TRBJ1-2	TRBD1
CASSTTSESYNEQFF	TGTGCCAGCAGTACGACTAGCGAATCCTACAATGAGCAGTTCTTC	.	TRBV7-3	TRBJ2-1	TRBD2
CASSLEPGQGYTF	TGTGCCAGCAGCTTAGAGCCGGGACAGGGCTACACCTTC	few	TRBV11-2	TRBJ1-2	TRBD1
CASSIDRGGNQPQHF	TGTGCCAGTAGTATAGATCGTGGAGGCAATCAGCCCCAGCATTTT	.	TRBV19	TRBJ1-5	.
CASSWGQGTYGYTF	TGTGCCAGCAGTTGGGGACAGGGGACCTATGGCTACACCTTC	.	TRBV3-1/TRBV3-2	TRBJ1-2	TRBD1
CASSETGTEAFF	TGCGCCAGCAGTGAAACAGGCACTGAAGCTTTCTTT	.	TRBV10-1	TRBJ1-1	.
CASSSGQVNQPQHF	TGTGCCAGCAGCTCCGGACAGGTCAATCAGCCCCAGCATTTT	.	TRBV6-5	TRBJ1-5	TRBD1
CASSPSLGRGETQYF	TGTGCCAGCAGCCCCTCGTTAGGGAGAGGAGAGACCCAGTACTTC	.	TRBV7-2	TRBJ2-5	.
CASSQQGRQETQYF	TGTGCCAGCAGCCAACAGGGGCGACAAGAGACCCAGTACTTC	.	TRBV3-1/TRBV3-2	TRBJ2-5	.
CATSRAISRAGGEYGYTF	TGTGCCACCAGCAGAGCCATTTCCAGGGCAGGGGGCGAGTATGGCTACACCTTC	.	TRBV15	TRBJ1-2	TRBD1
CASSDHQGNNSPLHF	TGTGCCAGCAGCGACCACCAGGGGAACAATTCACCCCTCCACTTT	few	TRBV28	TRBJ1-6	.
CASSYIAGEQTQYF	TGTGCCAGCAGTTACATAGCGGGGGAACAGACCCAGTACTTC	.	TRBV6-5	TRBJ2-5	TRBD2
CASSPRRTPITDTQYF	TGTGCCAGCAGCCCAAGACGGACTCCGATCACAGATACGCAGTATTTT	.	TRBV7-6	TRBJ2-3	.
CASSVVAVDYGYTF	TGTGCCAGCAGCGTAGTCGCAGTCGACTATGGCTACACCTTC	once	TRBV9	TRBJ1-2	.
CASSPFPETQYF	TGTGCCAGCAGCCCCTTTCCCGAGACCCAGTACTTC	.	TRBV7-9	TRBJ2-5	.
CASSDRASEKLFF	TGCGCCAGCTCCGACAGGGCGTCTGAAAAACTGTTTTTT	.	TRBV10-2	TRBJ1-4	TRBD1
CASSLVTGGNTEAFF	TGTGCCAGCAGCTTAGTGACAGGGGGGAACACTGAAGCTTTCTTT	once	TRBV7-9	TRBJ1-1	TRBD1
CASKRTEGEKLFF	TGCGCCAGCAAGAGGACAGAGGGGGAAAAACTGTTTTTT	.	TRBV5-1	TRBJ1-4	.
CASGLGGTGANVLTF	TGTGCCAGTGGCTTAGGGGGAACTGGGGCCAACGTCCTGACTTTC	.	TRBV19	TRBJ2-6	.
CSVEDTVNTEAFF	TGCAGCGTTGAAGACACAGTGAACACTGAAGCTTTCTTT	.	TRBV29-1	TRBJ1-1	.
CASSMQGVSGNTIYF	TGTGCCAGCAGCATGCAGGGGGTCTCTGGAAACACCATATATTTT	.	TRBV9	TRBJ1-3	TRBD1
CASSRLYPGSSYNEQFF	TGTGCCAGCTCACGACTATACCCCGGGAGCTCCTACAATGAGCAGTTCTTC	.	TRBV18	TRBJ2-1	.
CASSEAGTGSYGYTF	TGTGCCAGCAGTGAAGCCGGGACAGGGAGCTATGGCTACACCTTC	.	TRBV6-1	TRBJ1-2	TRBD1
CASRRGRNEQYF	TGTGCCAGCAGGCGCGGGAGGAACGAGCAGTACTTC	.	TRBV13	TRBJ2-7	TRBD2
CASSQDPGGYQPQHF	TGCGCCAGCAGCCAAGATCCGGGGGGTTATCAGCCCCAGCATTTT	.	TRBV4-1	TRBJ1-5	.
CSVLTGGYTEAFF	TGCAGCGTCCTAACAGGGGGCTACACTGAAGCTTTCTTT	.	TRBV29-1	TRBJ1-1	TRBD1
CASSPGGGGNEKLFF	TGTGCCAGCAGCCCCGGAGGCGGGGGGAATGAAAAACTGTTTTTT	.	TRBV11-2	TRBJ1-4	.
CASSQPGLAGPTDTQYF	TGTGCCAGCAGCCAACCGGGACTAGCGGGACCCACAGATACGCAGTATTTT	.	TRBV14	TRBJ2-3	TRBD2
CASSIDQTPNRDYGYTF	TGTGCCAGTAGTATAGATCAGACCCCAAACCGGGACTATGGCTACACCTTC	.	TRBV19	TRBJ1-2	.
CASSHLDRASYEQYF	TGTGCCAGCAGCCATCTCGACAGGGCGTCCTACGAGCAGTACTTC	.	TRBV6-2/TRBV6-3	TRBJ2-7	TRBD1
CARRDGSSGNTIYF	TGTGCCCGACGGGACGGGAGCTCTGGAAACACCATATATTTT	.	TRBV15	TRBJ1-3	.
CASSLGGQLAGFQETQYF	TGTGCCAGCAGCCTGGGGGGACAACTAGCGGGGTTTCAAGAGACCCAGTACTTC	once	TRBV11-3	TRBJ2-5	TRBD2
CASTRDSNYSNQPQHF	TGCGCCAGCACCCGGGACAGTAATTATAGCAATCAGCCCCAGCATTTT	.	TRBV5-1	TRBJ1-5	TRBD1
CAGSGGPSDTQYF	TGTGCCGGGTCGGGGGGGCCTTCAGATACGCAGTATTTT	.	TRBV2	TRBJ2-3	TRBD2
CARNDREVRDNEKLFF	TGTGCCAGGAATGACAGGGAGGTAAGAGATAATGAAAAACTGTTTTTT	few	TRBV21-1	TRBJ1-4	.
CASSPEDRGGDTQYF	TGTGCCAGCTCACCGGAGGACAGGGGCGGAGATACGCAGTATTTT	.	TRBV18	TRBJ2-3	TRBD1
CASSIGLAGGWGEQYF	TGCGCCAGCAGCATTGGACTAGCGGGAGGGTGGGGCGAGCAGTACTTC	few	TRBV5-1	TRBJ2-7	TRBD2
CASSGGLSPNTEAFF	TGTGCCAGCAGCGGCGGCCTAAGCCCCAACACTGAAGCTTTCTTT	.	TRBV5-6	TRBJ1-1	.
CASSESNEQYF	TGTGCCAGCAGTGAGTCTAACGAGCAGTACTTC	.	TRBV6-1	TRBJ2-7	.
CASKHRPHQPQHF	TGTGCCAGTAAACACAGGCCGCATCAGCCCCAGCATTTT	.	TRBV19	TRBJ1-5	.
CASSPNLIGVYGYTF	TGTGCCAGCAGCCCGAACCTTATCGGGGTCTATGGCTACACCTTC	.	TRBV7-2	TRBJ1-2	.
CATSRDRQGRQPQHF	TGTGCCACCAGCAGAGATCGGCAGGGAAGACAGCCCCAGCATTTT	once	TRBV15	TRBJ1-5	.
CASSLFEGARNSPLHF	TGCGCCAGCAGCTTGTTTGAGGGGGCAAGGAATTCACCCCTCCACTTT	.	TRBV5-1	TRBJ1-6	TRBD1
CATSDPDRAYEQYF	TGTGCCACCAGTGACCCAGACAGGGCCTACGAGCAGTACTTC	once	TRBV24-1	TRBJ2-7	TRBD1
CASSPGMIQQGEAFF	TGTGCCAGCTCACCAGGCATGATACAACAGGGTGAAGCTTTCTTT	.	TRBV18	TRBJ1-1	.